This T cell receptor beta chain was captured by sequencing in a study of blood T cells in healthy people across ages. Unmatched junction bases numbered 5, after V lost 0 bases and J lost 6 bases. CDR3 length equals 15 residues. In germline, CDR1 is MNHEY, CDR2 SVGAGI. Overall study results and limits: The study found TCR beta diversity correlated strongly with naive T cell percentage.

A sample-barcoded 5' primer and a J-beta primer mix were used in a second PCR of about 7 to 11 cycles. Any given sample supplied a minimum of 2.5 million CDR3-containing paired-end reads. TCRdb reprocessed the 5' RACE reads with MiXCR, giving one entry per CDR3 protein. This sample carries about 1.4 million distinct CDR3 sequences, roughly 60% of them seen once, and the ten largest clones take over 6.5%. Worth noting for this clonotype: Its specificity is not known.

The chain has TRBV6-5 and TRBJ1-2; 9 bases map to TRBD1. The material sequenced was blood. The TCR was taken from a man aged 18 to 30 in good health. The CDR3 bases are TGTGCCAGCAGTTACTCAACCGGGACAGGGAATGGCTACACCTTC. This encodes CASSYSTGTGNGYTF.